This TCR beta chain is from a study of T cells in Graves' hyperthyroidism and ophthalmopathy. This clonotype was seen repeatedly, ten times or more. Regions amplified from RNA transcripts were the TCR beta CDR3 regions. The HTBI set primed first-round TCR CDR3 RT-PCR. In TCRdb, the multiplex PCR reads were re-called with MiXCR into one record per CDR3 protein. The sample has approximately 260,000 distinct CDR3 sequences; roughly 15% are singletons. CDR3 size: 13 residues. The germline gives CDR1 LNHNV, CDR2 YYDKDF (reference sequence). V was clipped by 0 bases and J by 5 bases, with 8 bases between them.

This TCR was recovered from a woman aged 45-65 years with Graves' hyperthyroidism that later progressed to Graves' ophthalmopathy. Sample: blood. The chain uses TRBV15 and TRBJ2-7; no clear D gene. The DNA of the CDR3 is TGTGCCACCAGCAGAGATATGAGCAACGAGCAGTACTTC. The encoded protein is CATSRDMSNEQYF.